Presented here are 9 T cell receptor beta chains from one specimen sequenced in a study of control samples from healthy donors and cancer patients. TCRdb keeps only in-frame clones here, not all; method: immunoSEQ multiplex PCR. The sample yields just over 150,000 clones, roughly 90% seen once. Source material: blood. The receptors here all came from a man aged 25-45 years in good health.

The table lists this clone with a few counts. This chain links TRBV29-1 with TRBJ1-1; D gene unclear. Germline V gene data show CDR1 as SQVTM and CDR2 as ANQGSEA. Trimming removed 5 bases at V and 0 bases at J, with 4 bases between. This CDR3 has 11 residues. CDR3 sequence: CSVKLNTEAFF. The CDR3 DNA reads as TGCAGCGTTAAACTGAACACTGAAGCTTTCTTT.

This chain uses TRBV19 with TRBJ1-1; no reliable D call. V lost 5 bases and J lost 1, with 5 bases in between. The CDR3 sequence is 12 residues long. CDR1 is LNHDA and CDR2 is SQIVND in the germline V gene (reference sequence). This CDR3 is CASSLGNTEAFF. As DNA, the CDR3 is TGTGCCAGTAGTTTGGGGAACACTGAAGCTTTCTTT.

The rearrangement uses TRBV27 and TRBJ1-1, with 10 bases aligning to TRBD1. V gave up 5 bases and J gave up 4 bases; unmatched junction bases: 10. The germline gives CDR1 MNHEY, CDR2 SMNVEV (reference sequence). This CDR3 contains 16 residues. The CDR3 is CASSLGQGVWSTEAFF. Written as DNA, the CDR3 is TGTGCCAGCAGTCTCGGACAGGGGGTTTGGAGCACTGAAGCTTTCTTT.

The CDR3 loop is CAWSPKVALQETQYF. CDR3 nucleotides: TGTGCCTGGAGCCCTAAAGTGGCCTTACAAGAGACCCAGTACTTC. The J gene is TRBJ2-5, the V gene TRBV30; no clear D. The CDR3 length is 15 residues. Germline V gene lookup returns CDR1 GTSNPN and CDR2 SVGIG (reference sequence). Trimming took off 3 bases at V and 2 bases at J, with 16 bases between the two ends.

The gene calls are TRBV7-2 and TRBJ2-2; D call uncertain. V was clipped by 0 bases and J by 3 bases, with 8 bases between them. This CDR3 has 15 residues. The germline V gene has CDR1 SGHTA and CDR2 FQGNSA. CDR3 nucleotides: TGTGCCAGCAGCTTAGCAGGAGCTGACACCGGGGAGCTGTTTTTT. Encoded protein: CASSLAGADTGELFF.

The J gene is TRBJ1-1, the V gene TRBV25-1; possible D gene TRBD1, 6 bases. CDR1 is MGHDK and CDR2 is SYGVNS in the germline V gene. V lost 8 bases and J lost 11, with 18 bases in between. The CDR3 has 12 amino acids. The CDR3 sequence is CASVKGEGTAFF. The CDR3 nucleotides are TGTGCCAGCGTGAAGGGGGAGGGGACGGCTTTCTTT.

The rearrangement links TRBV19 to TRBJ1-2, with D unresolved. The CDR3 is 12 amino acids. CDR1 is LNHDA and CDR2 is SQIVND in the germline V gene (reference sequence). V lost 6 bases to trimming and J lost 2 bases, with 7 bases between them. CDR3 sequence reads: CASRISNYGYTF. CDR3 nucleotides: TGTGCCAGTAGGATCAGCAACTATGGCTACACCTTC.

CDR3 loop: CASSLTPGGGVSGANVLTF. The CDR3 DNA reads as TGTGCCAGCAGCTTGACCCCAGGGGGCGGAGTTTCTGGGGCCAACGTCCTGACTTTC. The V gene is TRBV5-5, the J gene TRBJ2-6; TRBD1 aligns across 8 bases. The CDR3 consists of 19 residues. V lost 1 base, J lost 1 base, and 10 bases stayed unmatched. CDR1 SGHKS and CDR2 YYEKEE come from the germline V gene (reference sequence).

The CDR3 coding sequence is TGCGCCAGCGGGCTCCGGGACAACTCTGGAAACACCATATATTTT. Its protein product is CASGLRDNSGNTIYF. The rearrangement joins TRBV5-1 to TRBJ1-3; maybe TRBD1 (6 bases). This CDR3 region has 15 residues. V lost 7 bases, J lost 0 bases, and 14 bases lay in between. Per germline, CDR1 SGHRS and CDR2 YFSETQ.